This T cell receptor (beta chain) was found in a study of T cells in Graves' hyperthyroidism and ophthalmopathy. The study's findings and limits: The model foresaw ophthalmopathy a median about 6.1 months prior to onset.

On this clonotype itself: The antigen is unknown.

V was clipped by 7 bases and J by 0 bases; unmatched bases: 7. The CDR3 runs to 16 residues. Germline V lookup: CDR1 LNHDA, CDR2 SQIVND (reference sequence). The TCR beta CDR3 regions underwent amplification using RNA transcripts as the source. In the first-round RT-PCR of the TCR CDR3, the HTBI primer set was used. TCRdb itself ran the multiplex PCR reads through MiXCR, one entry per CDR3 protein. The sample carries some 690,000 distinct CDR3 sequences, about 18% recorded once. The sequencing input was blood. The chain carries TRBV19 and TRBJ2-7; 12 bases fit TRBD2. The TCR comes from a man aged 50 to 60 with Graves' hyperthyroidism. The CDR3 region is CASIIPTSGSSYEQYF. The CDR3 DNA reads TGTGCCAGTATCATACCGACTAGCGGGAGCTCCTACGAGCAGTACTTC.